Listed here are 22 T cell receptor beta chains from one sample, sequenced in a study of control samples from healthy donors and cancer patients. TCRdb's table, derived via immunoSEQ multiplex PCR, lists solely in-frame clones and lacks some. The repertoire holds over 200,000 clones, with over 70% as singletons. The sequencing input was PBMCs. The receptor set was obtained from a woman aged 60-70 years with lung cancer.

The genes are TRBV19 and TRBJ2-2; D remains ambiguous. The CDR3 runs 14 residues. V lost 7 bases, J lost 0 bases, and 9 bases lay in between. In germline, CDR1 is LNHDA, CDR2 SQIVND (reference sequence). CDR3 DNA sequence: TGTGCCAGTACCGGCAGAGCGAACACCGGGGAGCTGTTTTTT. This sequence encodes CASTGRANTGELFF.

This sequence joins TRBV12-3 or TRBV12-4 and TRBJ2-2; D possibly matches TRBD1 or TRBD2 (5 bases each). V lost 3 bases to trimming and J lost 6 bases, with 8 bases between them. The CDR3 covers 13 residues. The DNA for the CDR3 is TGTGCCAGCAGTTTCTTGGGGGCCGGGGAGCTGTTTTTT. This encodes CASSFLGAGELFF.

Notes on this clone: A much larger clonotype is one base distant, so this may be a read error. The CDR3: CASSSGTSGYEQYF. CDR3 nucleotide sequence: TGTGCCAGCAGCTCCGGGACTAGCGGCTACGAGCAGTACTTC. The rearrangement joins TRBV5-6 to TRBJ2-7; 11 bases fit TRBD2. Per the germline V gene, CDR1 is SGHDT and CDR2 is YYEEEE. V gave up 3 bases and J gave up 3 bases; unmatched junction bases: 2. This CDR3 region has 14 residues.

The DNA of the CDR3 is TGTGCCAGCACCCCGGGACATTACAATGAGCAGTTCTTC. It yields the protein CASTPGHYNEQFF. The gene calls are TRBV12-3 or TRBV12-4 and TRBJ2-1; perhaps TRBD1 as D (6 bases). The CDR3 spans 13 residues. Deletions cut 7 bases from V and 4 bases from J, with 11 bases between.

The genes are TRBV19 and TRBJ1-2, with TRBD1 matching 9 bases. This CDR3 spans 15 amino acids. Germline CDR1 is LNHDA and CDR2 is SQIVND (reference sequence). V lost 3 bases, J lost 1 base, and 3 bases stayed unmatched. In DNA form, the CDR3 reads TGTGCCAGTAGTATCAAGACAGGGGGTAACTATGGCTACACCTTC. Residues: CASSIKTGGNYGYTF.

The chain recombines TRBV5-6 with TRBJ1-6; possibly TRBD1 for D (5 bases). Germline CDR1 is SGHDT and CDR2 is YYEEEE. The CDR3 is 14 amino acids. V lost 2 bases, J lost 5 bases, and 8 bases lay in between. The CDR3 spells CASSFRGNNSPLHF. CDR3 DNA sequence: TGTGCCAGCAGCTTTCGGGGGAATAATTCACCCCTCCACTTT.

V usage is TRBV6-5 and J usage is TRBJ2-7, with TRBD2 matching over 7 bases. Looked up from germline, CDR1 is MNHEY and CDR2 is SVGAGI. Trimming cost V 4 bases and J 2 bases; bases outside gene matches: 11. The CDR3 totals 16 residues. The CDR3 DNA reads TGTGCCAGCAGTTCCTCTACTAGCGAGAGACCCTACGAGCAGTACTTC. Protein product: CASSSSTSERPYEQYF.

In this sample, this clone turned up a few times. The CDR3 region has the DNA TGTGCCAGTAGTAGACAGGGGGCTTACAATGAGCAGTTCTTC. It codes for CASSRQGAYNEQFF. This chain connects TRBV19 to TRBJ2-1; 10 bases match TRBD1. Losses at the gene ends were 4 bases for V and 4 bases for J; bases not matched to a gene: 1. Germline V gives CDR1 LNHDA, CDR2 SQIVND (reference sequence). The CDR3 is 14 residues long. The variable domain in full, with the rest retrieved from reference TRBV19 and TRBJ2-1, is DGGITQSPKYLFRKEGQNVTLSCEQNLNHDAMYWYRQDPGQGLRLIYYSQIVNDFQKGDIAEGYSVSREKKESFPLTVTSAQKNPTAFYLCASSRQGAYNEQFFGPGTRLTVL.

The rearrangement links TRBV7-9 to TRBJ1-2; 7 bases match TRBD1. Germline CDR1 is SEHNR and CDR2 is FQNEAQ (reference sequence). The V and J ends lost 5 bases and 11 bases, in that order; junction bases with no gene match: 14. This CDR3 comprises 14 residues. For the CDR3, the DNA is TGTGCCAGCAGCCCCGAACCAATGACAGGGAGATACACCTTC. Translating it yields CASSPEPMTGRYTF.

The CDR3 sequence is CASSSGLAGTDTQYF. The CDR3 region has the DNA TGTGCCAGCAGCTCGGGACTAGCGGGCACAGATACGCAGTATTTT. The chain has TRBV7-9 and TRBJ2-3; TRBD2 agrees at 11 bases. The length of the CDR3 is 15 residues. The V gene's germline CDR1 is SEHNR and CDR2 FQNEAQ (reference sequence). Unmatched junction bases numbered 1, after V lost 4 bases and J lost 1 base.

This clone came up a few times. The chain employs TRBV18 and TRBJ1-1; 8 bases line up with TRBD1. Trimming removed 3 bases from V and 4 bases from J; junction bases left unmatched: 10. This CDR3 comprises 16 residues. Germline CDR1 and CDR2: KGHSH and LQKENI. Written as DNA, the CDR3 is TGTGCCAGCTCACCGTCCGGACAGGGCCAGGGCACTGAAGCTTTCTTT. It is translated as CASSPSGQGQGTEAFF.

V is TRBV2 and J is TRBJ1-5; 8 bases are shared with TRBD1. The CDR3 has 13 amino acids. V trimming: 8 bases; J trimming: 4 bases; junction bases outside the gene matches: 4. Germline V gives CDR1 SNHLY, CDR2 FYNNEI. The CDR3 sequence is CASSQGGNQPQHF. CDR3 sequence (DNA): TGTGCCAGCTCACAGGGGGGAAATCAGCCCCAGCATTTT.

The rearrangement links TRBV2 to TRBJ1-1; no definite D call. There are 14 residues in the CDR3. The ends were cut back, 2 bases at V and 1 base at J, with 8 bases in the middle. CDR1 and CDR2 (germline): SNHLY, FYNNEI. The CDR3 here is CASSEYGRNTEAFF. The CDR3 DNA is TGTGCCAGCAGTGAATACGGGAGGAACACTGAAGCTTTCTTT.

The chain is built from TRBV12-5 and TRBJ2-5, with no clear D. The CDR3 covers 12 residues. In germline, CDR1 is LGHNT, CDR2 FRNRAP. V gave up 8 bases and J gave up 5 bases, with 12 bases separating them. As DNA, the CDR3 is TGTGCTAGTTCATGGGAATGGGAGACCCAGTACTTC. Encoded protein: CASSWEWETQYF.

This chain links TRBV20-1 with TRBJ2-7; D is unclear. CDR1 and CDR2 from the germline V gene are DFQATT and SNEGSKA (reference sequence). The CDR3 contains 14 residues. V dropped 3 bases and J dropped 1 base, with 13 bases sitting between them. CDR3 in amino acids: CSASVRQWSYEQYF. In nucleotides, the CDR3 is TGCAGTGCTAGTGTCAGGCAGTGGTCCTACGAGCAGTACTTC.

The chain's CDR3 is CSVRGRGRTGELFF. CDR3 coding DNA: TGCAGCGTCCGGGGCAGGGGGCGCACCGGGGAGCTGTTTTTT. The rearrangement joins TRBV29-1 to TRBJ2-2; 8 nucleotides match TRBD1. Germline V gene data show CDR1 as SQVTM and CDR2 as ANQGSEA. With V trimmed by 6 bases and J by 4 bases, 7 bases remained unmatched. The CDR3 spans 14 residues.

The CDR3 coding sequence is TGTGCCAGCAGCCGGGACGGCGTTTACAATGAGCAGTTCTTC. Amino acids: CASSRDGVYNEQFF. The V call is TRBV6-5, the J call TRBJ2-1; D possibly matches TRBD1 or TRBD2 (5 bases each). The CDR3 spans 14 residues. The germline gives CDR1 MNHEY, CDR2 SVGAGI. Trimming removed 6 bases from V and 4 bases from J, with 13 bases in between.

This chain links TRBV5-1 with TRBJ2-3, with D uncertain. In germline, CDR1 is SGHRS, CDR2 YFSETQ. V was cut by 0 bases and J by 0 bases, with 8 bases left in between. This CDR3 has 15 amino acids. The CDR3 protein is CASSLGSISTDTQYF. DNA for the CDR3: TGCGCCAGCAGCTTGGGGTCGATAAGCACAGATACGCAGTATTTT.

This chain uses TRBV28 with TRBJ1-2, with 7 bases matching TRBD1. There are 16 residues in the CDR3. J lost 1 base, V lost 6 bases, and 11 bases had no gene match. The germline CDR1 and CDR2 sequences are MDHEN and SYDVKM. The CDR3 loop is CASRPLGTAFNYGYTF. The CDR3 DNA follows: TGTGCCAGCAGGCCCCTTGGGACAGCTTTTAACTATGGCTACACCTTC.

The chain is built from TRBV5-1 and TRBJ1-1, with D tentatively TRBD1 (6 bases). Trimming left V 2 bases short and J 0 bases short, with 11 bases between. Per the germline V gene, CDR1 is SGHRS and CDR2 is YFSETQ. CDR3 length equals 15 residues. Here the CDR3 reads CASSFGGTLNTEAFF. The CDR3 coding sequence is TGCGCCAGCAGCTTCGGCGGGACATTGAACACTGAAGCTTTCTTT.

Turning to this clone: This sample also contains other DNA sequences that code for the same CDR3. V usage is TRBV12-3 or TRBV12-4 and J usage is TRBJ1-4, with D unresolved. This CDR3 has 11 residues. Trimming cost V 5 bases and J 4 bases, with 2 bases left between them. The CDR3 region is CASSRNEKLFF. The CDR3 nucleotides are TGTGCCAGCAGTCGTAATGAAAAACTGTTTTTT.

This chain links TRBV19 with TRBJ2-1, with 7 bases matching TRBD2. The CDR3 contains 14 residues. V trimming: 9 bases; J trimming: 7 bases; junction bases outside the gene matches: 12. CDR1 LNHDA and CDR2 SQIVND come from the germline V gene (reference sequence). This CDR3 reads CASVPWEGANEQFF. CDR3 in DNA: TGTGCCAGCGTTCCGTGGGAGGGCGCAAATGAGCAGTTCTTC.